The T cell receptor (beta chain) under discussion was sequenced for a study of radiotherapy plus CTLA-4 blockade in lung cancer. In the study overall: There were objective responses in 18% of patients, and 31% had disease control.

As to this clone: Its specificity is unknown.

Libraries were prepared by immunoSEQ multiplex PCR; TCRdb keeps only in-frame clonotypes and omits some of them. The sample has over 40,000 clones, 75% to 90% seen once; the top ten hold 3.3%. Study findings and constraints: Following radiotherapy plus ipilimumab, tumor-derived TCR clones expanded in the blood. Early clone dynamics of blood T cells, plus interferon-beta, reportedly predicted response best.

Germline CDR1 PRHDT, CDR2 FYEKMQ (reference sequence). V was pared by 5 bases and J by 3 bases, with 4 bases of the junction left unmatched. The CDR3 runs 14 residues. Lung cancer patients with chemo-refractory metastatic non-small-cell disease were given focal radiation plus CTLA-4 blockade with ipilimumab. This clonotype was sampled from a human donor with non-small cell lung cancer who had stable disease on radiotherapy plus ipilimumab. The V gene is TRBV13, the J gene TRBJ2-7, with 10 bases that match TRBD1. The sample here was peripheral blood, taken from a patient treated with radiotherapy plus ipilimumab. CDR3 nucleotide sequence: TGTGCCAGCAGCCGGACAGGGGGAAGCTACGAGCAGTACTTC. Translation gives CASSRTGGSYEQYF.